Described below is a single T cell receptor (beta chain) sequence and its context. This sample was included in a study of T cell responses to AZD1222 COVID-19 vaccine. Profiling relied on immunoSEQ multiplex PCR, and the TCRdb table lists in-frame clones only, not all of them. Its table lists some 150,000 clones. The CDR3 consists of 12 residues. V lost 0 bases and J lost 3, with 6 bases in between. Germline V gene data show CDR1 as GTSNPN and CDR2 as SVGIG (reference sequence). The gene calls are TRBV30 and TRBJ2-7; D not certain. The origin of this receptor is an adult in good health. Sequencing was performed on peripheral blood. CDR3 loop: CAWSVFDYEQYF. CDR3 in DNA: TGTGCCTGGAGTGTATTTGACTACGAGCAGTACTTC. Using reference TRBV30 and TRBJ2-7 for the parts outside the CDR3, the full variable domain is SQTIHQWPATLVQPVGSPLSLECTVEGTSNPNLYWYRQAAGRGLQLLFYSVGIGQISSEVPQNLSASRPQDRQFILSSKKLLLSDSGFYLCAWSVFDYEQYFGPGTRLTVT.